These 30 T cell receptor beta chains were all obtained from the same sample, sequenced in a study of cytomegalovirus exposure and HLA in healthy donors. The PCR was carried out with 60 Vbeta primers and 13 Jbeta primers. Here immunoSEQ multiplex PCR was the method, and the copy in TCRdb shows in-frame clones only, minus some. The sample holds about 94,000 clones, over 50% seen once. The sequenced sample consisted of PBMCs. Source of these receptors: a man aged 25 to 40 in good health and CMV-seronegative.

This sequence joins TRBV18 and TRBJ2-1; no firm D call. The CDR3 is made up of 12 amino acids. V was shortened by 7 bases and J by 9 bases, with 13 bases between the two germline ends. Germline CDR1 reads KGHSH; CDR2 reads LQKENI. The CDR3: CASFRDSVEQFF. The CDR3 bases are TGTGCCAGCTTCCGCGACTCGGTTGAGCAGTTCTTC.

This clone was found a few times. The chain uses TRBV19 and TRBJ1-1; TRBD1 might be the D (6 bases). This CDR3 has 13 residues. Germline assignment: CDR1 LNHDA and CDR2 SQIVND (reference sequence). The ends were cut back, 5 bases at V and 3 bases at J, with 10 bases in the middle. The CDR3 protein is CASSADRYTEAFF. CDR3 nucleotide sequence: TGTGCCAGTAGTGCCGACAGGTACACTGAAGCTTTCTTT.

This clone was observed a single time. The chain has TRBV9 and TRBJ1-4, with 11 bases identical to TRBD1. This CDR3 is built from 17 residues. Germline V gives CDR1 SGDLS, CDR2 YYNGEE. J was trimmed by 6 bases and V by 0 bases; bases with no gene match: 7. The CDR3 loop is CASSVATDRGRDEKLFF. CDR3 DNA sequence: TGTGCCAGCAGCGTAGCCACGGACAGGGGGCGGGATGAAAAACTGTTTTTT.

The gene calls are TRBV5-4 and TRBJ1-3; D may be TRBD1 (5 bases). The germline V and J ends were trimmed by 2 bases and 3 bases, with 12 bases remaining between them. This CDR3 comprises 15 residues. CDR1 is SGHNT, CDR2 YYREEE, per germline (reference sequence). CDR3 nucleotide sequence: TGTGCCAGCAGCTTCGGTGGGGCTAATGGAAACACCATATATTTT. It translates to CASSFGGANGNTIYF. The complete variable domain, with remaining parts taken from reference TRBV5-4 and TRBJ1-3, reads ETGVTQSPTHLIKTRGQQVTLRCSSQSGHNTVSWYQQALGQGPQFIFQYYREEENGRGNFPPRFSGLQFPNYSSELNVNALELDDSALYLCASSFGGANGNTIYFGEGSWLTVV.

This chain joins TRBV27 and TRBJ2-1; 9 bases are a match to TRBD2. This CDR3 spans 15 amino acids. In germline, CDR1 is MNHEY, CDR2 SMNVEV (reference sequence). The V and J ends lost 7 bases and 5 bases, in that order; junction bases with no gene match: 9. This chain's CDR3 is CASTPWLAGHNEQFF. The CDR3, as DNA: TGTGCCAGCACCCCCTGGCTAGCGGGGCACAATGAGCAGTTCTTC.

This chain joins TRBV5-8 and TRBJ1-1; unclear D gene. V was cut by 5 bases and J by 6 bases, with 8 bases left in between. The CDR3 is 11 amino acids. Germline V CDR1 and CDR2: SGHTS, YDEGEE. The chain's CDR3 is CASRPHPEAFF. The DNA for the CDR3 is TGTGCCAGCAGGCCACATCCTGAAGCTTTCTTT.

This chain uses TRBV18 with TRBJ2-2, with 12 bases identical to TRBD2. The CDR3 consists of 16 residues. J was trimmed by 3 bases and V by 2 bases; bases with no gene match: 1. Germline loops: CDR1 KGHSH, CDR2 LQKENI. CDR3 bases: TGTGCCAGCTCACCAAGGACTAGCGGGGACACCGGGGAGCTGTTTTTT. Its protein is CASSPRTSGDTGELFF.

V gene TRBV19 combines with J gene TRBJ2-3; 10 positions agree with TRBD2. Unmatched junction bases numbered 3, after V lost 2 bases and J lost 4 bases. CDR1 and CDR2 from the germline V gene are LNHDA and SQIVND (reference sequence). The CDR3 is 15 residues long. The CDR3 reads CASSITLAGADTQYF. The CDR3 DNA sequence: TGTGCCAGTAGTATAACCCTAGCGGGAGCAGATACGCAGTATTTT.

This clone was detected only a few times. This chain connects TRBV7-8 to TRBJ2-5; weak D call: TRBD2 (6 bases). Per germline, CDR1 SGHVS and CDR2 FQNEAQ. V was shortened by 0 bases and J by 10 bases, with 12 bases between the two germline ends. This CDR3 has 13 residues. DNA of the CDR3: TGTGCCAGCAGCTTAGCTACCCGGGACTTCCAGTACTTC. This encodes CASSLATRDFQYF.

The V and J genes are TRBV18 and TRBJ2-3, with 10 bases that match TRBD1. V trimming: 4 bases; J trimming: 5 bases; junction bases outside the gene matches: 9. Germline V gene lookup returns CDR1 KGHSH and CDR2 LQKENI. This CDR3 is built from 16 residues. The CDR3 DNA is TGTGCCAGCTCACGATTGACAGGGGGCCCGGGAGATACGCAGTATTTT. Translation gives CASSRLTGGPGDTQYF. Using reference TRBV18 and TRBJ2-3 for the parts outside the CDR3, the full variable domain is NAGVMQNPRHLVRRRGQEARLRCSPMKGHSHVYWYRQLPEEGLKFMVYLQKENIIDESGMPKERFSAEFPKEGPSILRIQQVVRGDSAAYFCASSRLTGGPGDTQYFGPGTRLTVL.

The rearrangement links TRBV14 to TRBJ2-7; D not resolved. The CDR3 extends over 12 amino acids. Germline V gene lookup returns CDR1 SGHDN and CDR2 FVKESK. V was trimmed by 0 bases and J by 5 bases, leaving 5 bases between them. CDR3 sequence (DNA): TGTGCCAGCAGCCAAGACCAGGACGAGCAGTACTTC. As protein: CASSQDQDEQYF.

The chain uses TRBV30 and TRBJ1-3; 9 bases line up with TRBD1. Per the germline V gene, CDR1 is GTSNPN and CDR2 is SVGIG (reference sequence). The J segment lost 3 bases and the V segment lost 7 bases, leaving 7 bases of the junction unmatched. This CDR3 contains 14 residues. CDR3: CASGQGNFGNTIYF. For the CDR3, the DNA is TGTGCCTCGGGACAGGGTAACTTTGGAAACACCATATATTTT.

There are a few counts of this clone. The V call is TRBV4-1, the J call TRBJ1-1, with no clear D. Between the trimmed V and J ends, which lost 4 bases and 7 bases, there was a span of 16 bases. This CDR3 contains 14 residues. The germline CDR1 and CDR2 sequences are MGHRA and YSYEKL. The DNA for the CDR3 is TGCGCCAGCAGCCTGTCGGGCGGGGTTAGTGAAGCTTTCTTT. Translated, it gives CASSLSGGVSEAFF.

Here the CDR3 DNA reads TGTGCCAGTAGTATCGCCGGGACAGACTCCTACGAGCAGTACTTC. Amino acid sequence: CASSIAGTDSYEQYF. The V gene is TRBV19, the J gene TRBJ2-7; 7 nucleotides agree with TRBD1. The V segment lost 3 bases and the J segment 0 bases; nucleotides outside the gene matches: 5. Germline-derived CDR1 and CDR2 are LNHDA and SQIVND (reference sequence). The CDR3 is made up of 15 amino acids.

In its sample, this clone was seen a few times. CDR3 nucleotides: TGTGCCAGCAGTTTGATGGCCCGGGACAGGGTTGGGGAGCAGTACTTC. Its protein is CASSLMARDRVGEQYF. This chain connects TRBV28 to TRBJ2-7; TRBD1 matches at 9 bases. Germline values: CDR1 MDHEN, CDR2 SYDVKM. The J segment lost 7 bases and the V segment lost 3 bases, leaving 13 bases of the junction unmatched. The CDR3 is 16 amino acids.

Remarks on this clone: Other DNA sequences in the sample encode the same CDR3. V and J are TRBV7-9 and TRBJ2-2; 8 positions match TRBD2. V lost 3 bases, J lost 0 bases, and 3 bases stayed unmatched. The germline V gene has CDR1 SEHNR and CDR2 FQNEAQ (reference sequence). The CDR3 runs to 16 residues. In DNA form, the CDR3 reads TGTGCCAGCAGCTTCCGAGCGGGGGCGAACACCGGGGAGCTGTTTTTT. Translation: CASSFRAGANTGELFF.

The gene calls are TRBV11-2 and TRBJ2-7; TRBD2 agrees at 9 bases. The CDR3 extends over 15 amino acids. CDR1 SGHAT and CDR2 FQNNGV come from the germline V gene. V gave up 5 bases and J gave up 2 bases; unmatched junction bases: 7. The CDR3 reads CASSLTSGQAYEQYF. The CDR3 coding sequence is TGTGCCAGCAGCCTTACTAGCGGGCAAGCCTACGAGCAGTACTTC.

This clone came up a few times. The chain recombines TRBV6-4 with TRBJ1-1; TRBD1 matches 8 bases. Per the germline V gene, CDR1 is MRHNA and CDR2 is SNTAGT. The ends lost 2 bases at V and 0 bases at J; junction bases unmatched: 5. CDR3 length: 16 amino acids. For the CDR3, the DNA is TGTGCCAGCAGTGACGACGACAGGGGCATGAACACTGAAGCTTTCTTT. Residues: CASSDDDRGMNTEAFF.

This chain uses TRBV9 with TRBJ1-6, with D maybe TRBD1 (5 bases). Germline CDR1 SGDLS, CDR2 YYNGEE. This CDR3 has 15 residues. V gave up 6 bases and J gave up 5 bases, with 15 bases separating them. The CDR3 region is CASTDSQGDNSPLHF. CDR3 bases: TGTGCCAGCACCGACAGTCAAGGGGATAATTCACCCCTCCACTTT.

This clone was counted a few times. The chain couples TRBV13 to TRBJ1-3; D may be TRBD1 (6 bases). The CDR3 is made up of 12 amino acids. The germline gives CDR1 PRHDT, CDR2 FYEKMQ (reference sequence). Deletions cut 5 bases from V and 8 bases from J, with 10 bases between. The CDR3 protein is CASSPNRDTIYF. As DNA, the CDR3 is TGTGCCAGCAGCCCAAACAGGGACACCATATATTTT.

The CDR3 region is CASSGTGFSNQPQHF. DNA for the CDR3: TGTGCCAGCAGCGGGACAGGGTTCAGCAATCAGCCCCAGCATTTT. The chain combines TRBV27 with TRBJ1-5; 9 positions agree with TRBD1. After removal of 6 bases from V and 1 base from J, the junction contained 4 bases not matched to a gene. CDR1 is MNHEY and CDR2 is SMNVEV in the germline V gene (reference sequence). This CDR3 is built from 15 residues.

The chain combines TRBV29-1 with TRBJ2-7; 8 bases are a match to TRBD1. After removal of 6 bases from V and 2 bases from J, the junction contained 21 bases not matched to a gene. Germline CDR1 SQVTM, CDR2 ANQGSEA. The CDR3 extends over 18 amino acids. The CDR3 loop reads CSVGRGTGLFRKPYEQYF. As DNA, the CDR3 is TGCAGCGTAGGACGGGGGACAGGCTTATTTCGTAAGCCCTACGAGCAGTACTTC.

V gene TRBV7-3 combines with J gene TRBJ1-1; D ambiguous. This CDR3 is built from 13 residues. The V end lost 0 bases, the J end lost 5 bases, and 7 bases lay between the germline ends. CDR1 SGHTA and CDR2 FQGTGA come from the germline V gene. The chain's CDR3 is CASSLTSRTEAFF. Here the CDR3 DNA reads TGTGCCAGCAGCTTAACGTCGAGGACTGAAGCTTTCTTT.

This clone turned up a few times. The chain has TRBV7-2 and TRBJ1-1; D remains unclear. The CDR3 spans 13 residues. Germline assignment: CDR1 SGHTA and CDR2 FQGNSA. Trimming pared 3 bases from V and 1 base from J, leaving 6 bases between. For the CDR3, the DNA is TGTGCCAGCAGCTTTTACAGGAACACTGAAGCTTTCTTT. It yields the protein CASSFYRNTEAFF. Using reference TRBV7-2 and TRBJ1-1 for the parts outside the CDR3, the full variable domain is GAGVSQSPSNKVTEKGKDVELRCDPISGHTALYWYRQSLGQGLEFLIYFQGNSAPDKSGLPSDRFSAERTGGSVSTLTIQRTQQEDSAVYLCASSFYRNTEAFFGQGTRLTVV.

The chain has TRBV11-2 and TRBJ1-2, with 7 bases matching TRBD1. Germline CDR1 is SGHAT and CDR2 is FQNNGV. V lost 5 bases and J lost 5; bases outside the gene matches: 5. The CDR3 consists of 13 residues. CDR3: CASSIAGGYGYTF. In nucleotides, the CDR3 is TGTGCCAGCAGCATAGCAGGGGGGTATGGCTACACCTTC.

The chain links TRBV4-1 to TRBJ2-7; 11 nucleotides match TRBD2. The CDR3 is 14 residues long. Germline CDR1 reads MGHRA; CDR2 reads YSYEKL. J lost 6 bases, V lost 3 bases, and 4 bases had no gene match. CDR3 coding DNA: TGCGCCAGCAGCCAGGGACTAGCGGTACGCGAGCAGTACTTC. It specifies CASSQGLAVREQYF.

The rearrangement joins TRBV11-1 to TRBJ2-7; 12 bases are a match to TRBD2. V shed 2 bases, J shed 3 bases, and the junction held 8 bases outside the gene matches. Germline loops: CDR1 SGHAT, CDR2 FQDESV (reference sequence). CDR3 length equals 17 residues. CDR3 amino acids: CASSLSSGRASGYEQYF. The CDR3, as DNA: TGTGCCAGCAGCTTATCTAGCGGGAGGGCCTCTGGCTACGAGCAGTACTTC. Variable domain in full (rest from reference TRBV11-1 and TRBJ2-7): EAEVAQSPRYKITEKSQAVAFWCDPISGHATLYWYRQILGQGPELLVQFQDESVVDDSQLPKDRFSAERLKGVDSTLKIQPAELGDSAMYLCASSLSSGRASGYEQYFGPGTRLTVT.

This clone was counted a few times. CDR3 sequence: CASSLGRQGITDTQYF. The CDR3 coding sequence is TGTGCCAGCAGTTTAGGTCGACAGGGGATAACAGATACGCAGTATTTT. V is TRBV28 and J is TRBJ2-3; TRBD1 aligns across 8 bases. V shed 2 bases, J shed 3 bases, and the junction held 7 bases outside the gene matches. The germline V gene has CDR1 MDHEN and CDR2 SYDVKM. This CDR3 region has 16 residues.

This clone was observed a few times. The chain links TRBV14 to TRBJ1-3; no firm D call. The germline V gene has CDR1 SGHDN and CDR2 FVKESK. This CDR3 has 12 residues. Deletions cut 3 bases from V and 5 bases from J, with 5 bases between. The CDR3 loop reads CASSHNRNTIYF. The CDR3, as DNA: TGTGCCAGCAGCCACAACAGAAACACCATATATTTT.

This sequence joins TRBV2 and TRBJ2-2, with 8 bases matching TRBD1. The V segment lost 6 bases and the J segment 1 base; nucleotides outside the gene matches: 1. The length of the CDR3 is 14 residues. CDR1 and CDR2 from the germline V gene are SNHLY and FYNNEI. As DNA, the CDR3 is TGTGCCAGCAGAGGGACAGGGAACACCGGGGAGCTGTTTTTT. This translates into CASRGTGNTGELFF.